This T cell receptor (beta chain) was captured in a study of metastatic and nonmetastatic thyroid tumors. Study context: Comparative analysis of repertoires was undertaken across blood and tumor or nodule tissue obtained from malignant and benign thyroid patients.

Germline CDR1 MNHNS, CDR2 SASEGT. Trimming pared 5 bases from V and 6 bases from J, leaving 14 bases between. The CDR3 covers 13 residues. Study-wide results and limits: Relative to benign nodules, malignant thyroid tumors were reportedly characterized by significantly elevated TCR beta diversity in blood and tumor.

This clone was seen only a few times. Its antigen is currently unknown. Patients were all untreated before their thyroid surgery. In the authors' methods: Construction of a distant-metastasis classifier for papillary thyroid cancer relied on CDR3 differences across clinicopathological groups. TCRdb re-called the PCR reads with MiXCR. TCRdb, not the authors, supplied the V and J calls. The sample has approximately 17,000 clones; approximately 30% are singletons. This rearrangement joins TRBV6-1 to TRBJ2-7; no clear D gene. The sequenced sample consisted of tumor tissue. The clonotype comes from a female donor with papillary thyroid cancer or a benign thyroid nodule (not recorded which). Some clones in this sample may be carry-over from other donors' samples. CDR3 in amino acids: CASSSLLGFEQYF. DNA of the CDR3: TGTGCCAGCAGTTCGTTGTTGGGTTTCGAGCAGTACTTC.